This TCR beta chain was documented in a study of T cell repertoires in cytomegalovirus infection. Across the whole study: Public TCR beta signatures marked donors with CMV infection and the matching HLA.

Whole-study results and caveats: Cumulated frequencies of public TCR beta families served to identify carriers of CMV plus the relevant HLA. There were HLA-C-restricted CMV-specific TCR beta clonotypes dominating the ex vivo response.

Via MiXCR, TCRdb re-called the reads, giving one row per CDR3 protein. The sample records around 550,000 distinct CDR3 sequences, around 27% being singletons. V shed 1 base, J shed 3 bases, and the junction held 4 bases outside the gene matches. Germline lookup yields CDR1 SEHNR and CDR2 FQNEAQ (reference sequence). This CDR3 region has 15 residues. In the case of this clonotype: Its antigen is currently unknown.

This receptor was identified in a human donor in good health (CMV status not recorded). Some clones in this sample may be carry-over from other donors' samples. Sequenced sample: PBMCs. This sequence joins TRBV7-9 and TRBJ2-7, with TRBD2 matching 9 bases. The CDR3: CASSLGTSGYYEQYF. CDR3 sequence (DNA): TGTGCCAGCAGCTTAGGTACTAGCGGGTACTACGAGCAGTACTTC.